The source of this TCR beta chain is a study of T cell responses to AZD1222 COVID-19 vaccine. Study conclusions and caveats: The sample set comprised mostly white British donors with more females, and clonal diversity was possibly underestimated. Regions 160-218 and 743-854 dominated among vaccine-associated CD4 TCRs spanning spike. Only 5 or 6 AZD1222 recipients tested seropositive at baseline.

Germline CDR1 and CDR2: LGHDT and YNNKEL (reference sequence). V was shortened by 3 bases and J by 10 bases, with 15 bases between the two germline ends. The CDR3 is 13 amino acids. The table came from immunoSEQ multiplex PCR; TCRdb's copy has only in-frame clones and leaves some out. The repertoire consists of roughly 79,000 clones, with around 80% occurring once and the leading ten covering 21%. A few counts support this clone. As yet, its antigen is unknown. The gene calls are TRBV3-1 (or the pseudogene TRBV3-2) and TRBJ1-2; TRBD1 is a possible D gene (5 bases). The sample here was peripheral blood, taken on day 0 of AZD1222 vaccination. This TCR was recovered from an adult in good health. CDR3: CASSHLGQEVYTF. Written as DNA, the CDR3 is TGTGCCAGCAGCCATCTCGGACAAGAGGTCTACACCTTC.